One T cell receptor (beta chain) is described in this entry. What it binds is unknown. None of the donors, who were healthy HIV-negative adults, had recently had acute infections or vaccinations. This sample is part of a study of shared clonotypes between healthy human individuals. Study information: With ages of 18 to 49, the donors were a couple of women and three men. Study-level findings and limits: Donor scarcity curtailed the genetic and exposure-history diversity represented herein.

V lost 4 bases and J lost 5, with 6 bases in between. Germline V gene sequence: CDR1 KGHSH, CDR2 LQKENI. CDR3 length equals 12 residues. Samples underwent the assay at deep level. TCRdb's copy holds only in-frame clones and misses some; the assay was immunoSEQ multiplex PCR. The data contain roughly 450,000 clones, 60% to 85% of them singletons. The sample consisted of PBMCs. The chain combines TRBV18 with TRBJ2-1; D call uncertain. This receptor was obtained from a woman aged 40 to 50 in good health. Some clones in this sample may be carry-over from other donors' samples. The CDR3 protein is CASSRRNNEQFF. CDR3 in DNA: TGTGCCAGCTCACGTAGGAACAATGAGCAGTTCTTC. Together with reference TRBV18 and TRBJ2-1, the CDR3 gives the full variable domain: NAGVMQNPRHLVRRRGQEARLRCSPMKGHSHVYWYRQLPEEGLKFMVYLQKENIIDESGMPKERFSAEFPKEGPSILRIQQVVRGDSAAYFCASSRRNNEQFFGPGTRLTVL.